This T cell receptor (beta chain) was sequenced in a study of beta chain features in type 1 diabetes. Of note for this clone: What it recognizes is unknown.

Heparinised blood was drawn once per donor, averaging roughly 120 mL. Study-wide findings and caveats: Moderately but significantly shorter TCRB CDR3s were found in Type 1 diabetes patients in all four CD4+ subsets.

Trimming pared 5 bases from V and 1 base from J, leaving 10 bases between. The CDR3 extends over 14 amino acids. Per the germline V gene, CDR1 is MDHEN and CDR2 is SYDVKM. Expressed TCRB transcripts were sequenced, since all the RNA that had been isolated was reverse transcribed. Sequencing was performed with immunoSEQ multiplex PCR; in TCRdb, only in-frame clones are kept and a portion is missing. The sample contains 970,000 or so clones, roughly 16% of which appear only once. This TCR derives from a woman under 30 in good health. This chain joins TRBV28 and TRBJ2-3; D gene ambiguous. The material sequenced was naive CD4+ T cells from blood. The CDR3 nucleotides read TGTGCCAGCAGTCCTCGTGCTGGCACAGATACGCAGTATTTT. Translated, it gives CASSPRAGTDTQYF.